One T cell receptor beta chain is described in this entry. Its antigen is undetermined. This sample includes further DNA sequences coding for the same CDR3. These data belong to a study of shared clonotypes between healthy human individuals. Study-level information: Contributing individuals were a couple of females and a few males aged 18 to 49. There were three CD4 naive, three CD4 memory, two CD8 naive and one CD8 memory plates per donor. Notes on the study in general: In having few donors, the study represented limited genetic and exposure-history diversity. Generation probability values for non-shared clonotypes were lower than those for clonotypes shared by all four donors.

Using immunoSEQ multiplex PCR, the repertoire was profiled, and TCRdb retains in-frame clones only, with some absent. The sample has nearly 2 million clones, just under 95% seen once. Naive-designated CD8 cells lacked CD45RO, were positively enriched for CCR7, and omitted terminally differentiated effector memory CD45RA+ cells. The CDR3 covers 16 residues. Germline V gene data show CDR1 as MNHEY and CDR2 as SMNVEV (reference sequence). With 6 bases clipped from V and 2 bases from J, the junction kept 9 bases outside the gene matches. The rearrangement joins TRBV27 to TRBJ2-7; 11 bases are a match to TRBD2. This TCR derives from a man aged 18-30 years in good health. Sequences were obtained from naive CD8+ T cells sorted from blood. CDR3 region: CASSSRTSGSPYEQYF. The DNA for the CDR3 is TGTGCCAGCAGCTCCAGGACTAGCGGGTCACCCTACGAGCAGTACTTC.